Each of the 26 T cell receptor beta chains below was sequenced from the same sample in a study of CD8 T cells in ankylosing spondylitis. TCRdb called the 5' RACE reads again in MiXCR, with one record for every CDR3 protein. The table lists roughly 250,000 distinct CDR3 sequences, 8% to 9.5% of them singletons. The sequenced sample was blood, either unsorted or a sorted T cell fraction (not recorded which). Source of these receptors: a male donor with ankylosing spondylitis or in good health (not recorded which).

V and J are TRBV7-2 and TRBJ1-2, with D unclear. The V and J ends lost 1 base and 7 bases respectively, with 10 bases between them. CDR3 length equals 13 residues. CDR1 is SGHTA and CDR2 is FQGNSA in the germline V gene. The CDR3 loop reads CASSLGPTGGYTF. CDR3 in DNA: TGTGCCAGCAGCTTAGGACCAACGGGTGGCTACACCTTC.

This clonotype was seen repeatedly, ten times or more. The genes are TRBV10-3 and TRBJ2-7, with a tentative D call TRBD1 (5 bases). The V gene lost 5 bases and the J gene lost 5 bases, with 19 bases spanning the gap. This CDR3 has 15 residues. Per the germline V gene, CDR1 is ENHRY and CDR2 is SYGVKD. This CDR3 is CAISTVQTPRDEQYF. In DNA form, the CDR3 reads TGTGCCATCAGTACAGTCCAAACCCCCAGGGACGAGCAGTACTTC.

This clonotype was seen ten or more times. The rearrangement joins TRBV5-6 to TRBJ2-1, with a tentative D call TRBD1 (5 bases). This CDR3 comprises 13 residues. Germline V gene sequence: CDR1 SGHDT, CDR2 YYEEEE. Trimming removed 2 bases at V and 5 bases at J, with 8 bases between. In DNA, the CDR3 is TGTGCCAGCAGCTTCGCAGGGAACAATGAGCAGTTCTTC. Residues: CASSFAGNNEQFF.

In this sample, this clonotype turned up many times. J is TRBJ2-3 and V is TRBV6-1; TRBD1 or TRBD2 may be the D gene (5 bases each). With 6 bases removed from V and 4 bases from J, the gap between germline ends came to 14 bases. Germline CDR1 MNHNS, CDR2 SASEGT. The CDR3 runs to 14 residues. The CDR3 bases are TGTGCCAGCAGGGACGGGGCACTTTCAGATACGCAGTATTTT. This codes for CASRDGALSDTQYF.

This clonotype was seen a handful of times. The J gene is TRBJ1-2, the V gene TRBV14; D perhaps matches TRBD1 (5 bases). The CDR3 sequence is 17 residues long. Germline V gives CDR1 SGHDN, CDR2 FVKESK. Between the trimmed V and J ends, which lost 4 bases and 4 bases, there was a span of 22 bases. The CDR3: CASSRPGTARTLYGYTF. In nucleotides, the CDR3 is TGTGCCAGCAGCCGCCCCGGGACCGCGAGGACCCTCTATGGCTACACCTTC.

This clonotype was seen at least ten times. The V and J genes are TRBV10-3 and TRBJ2-2; 7 bases align to TRBD2. V dropped 1 base and J dropped 7; count of bases not matched to a gene: 3. This CDR3 region has 14 residues. Germline lookup yields CDR1 ENHRY and CDR2 SYGVKD. The CDR3 sequence is CAISEWPSGGELFF. DNA of the CDR3: TGTGCCATCAGTGAGTGGCCTAGCGGCGGGGAGCTGTTTTTT.

The V call is TRBV20-1, the J call TRBJ2-2; 7 bases are shared with TRBD1. The germline CDR1 and CDR2 sequences are DFQATT and SNEGSKA (reference sequence). V was clipped by 5 bases and J by 2 bases; unmatched bases: 5. This CDR3 spans 14 amino acids. CDR3 DNA sequence: TGCAGTGCTCGGGGACAGAGAAACACCGGGGAGCTGTTTTTT. Its protein is CSARGQRNTGELFF.

The genes are TRBV7-8 and TRBJ2-4, with D uncertain. The CDR3 is 15 amino acids. CDR1 is SGHVS, CDR2 FQNEAQ, per germline. The ends were cut back, 0 bases at V and 5 bases at J, with 11 bases in the middle. The DNA of the CDR3 is TGTGCCAGCAGCTTAGCTAGGGTTCAGGAAAACATTCAGTACTTC. The encoded protein is CASSLARVQENIQYF.

This clonotype was counted only a few times. With a much larger clone just one base away, this may be a read error. The gene calls are TRBV9 and TRBJ1-5; no reliable D call. This CDR3 has 13 residues. V was trimmed by 4 bases and J by 6 bases, leaving 11 bases between them. CDR1 and CDR2 (germline): SGDLS, YYNGEE. The CDR3 DNA reads as TGTGCCAGCAGCTCAAACCCCAGTCAGCCCCAGCATTTT. The encoded protein is CASSSNPSQPQHF.

This clonotype has ten or more counts. The J gene is TRBJ1-1, the V gene TRBV20-1; TRBD1 matches 7 bases. The trim removed 3 bases at V and 3 bases at J, leaving 4 bases unmatched. The CDR3 totals 13 residues. Germline V CDR1 and CDR2: DFQATT, SNEGSKA (reference sequence). The CDR3 protein is CSARSTGDTEAFF. DNA for the CDR3: TGCAGTGCTAGGAGTACAGGGGACACTGAAGCTTTCTTT.

This clonotype was counted many times. The rearrangement joins TRBV10-2 to TRBJ2-3; D not certain. V lost 8 bases and J 3 bases, leaving 15 bases between the germline ends. The CDR3 covers 14 residues. Germline-derived CDR1 and CDR2 are WSHSY and SAAADI. CDR3 sequence reads: CASLDLQETDTQYF. CDR3 in DNA: TGCGCCAGCTTAGACCTCCAGGAGACAGATACGCAGTATTTT.

This clonotype was recorded many times. CDR3 loop: CASSSNSETQYF. The DNA for the CDR3 is TGTGCCAGCAGCTCGAATAGTGAGACCCAGTACTTC. The chain has TRBV5-6 and TRBJ2-5; D call uncertain. The CDR3 extends over 12 amino acids. Trimming removed 3 bases from V and 5 bases from J, with 8 bases in between. From germline, CDR1 is SGHDT and CDR2 YYEEEE.

This clonotype was recorded many times. The CDR3 bases are TGCGCCAGCAGCCAACAGACAGGGTTGCTTGGCTACACCTTC. It specifies CASSQQTGLLGYTF. V gene TRBV4-1 combines with J gene TRBJ1-2; 7 bases are a match to TRBD1. The V segment lost 2 bases and the J segment 7 bases; nucleotides outside the gene matches: 7. CDR1 is MGHRA and CDR2 is YSYEKL in the germline V gene. CDR3 length: 14 amino acids.

This clonotype was observed many times. The chain has TRBV12-3 or TRBV12-4 and TRBJ2-3; TRBD2 agrees at 7 bases. The CDR3 totals 14 residues. V lost 4 bases and J lost 3; bases outside the gene matches: 4. The CDR3 loop is CASSWVGGTDTQYF. The CDR3 nucleotides read TGTGCCAGCAGTTGGGTCGGGGGGACAGATACGCAGTATTTT.

This clonotype was observed a handful of times. The J gene is TRBJ1-2, the V gene TRBV10-3, with TRBD1 matching over 8 bases. Germline V gives CDR1 ENHRY, CDR2 SYGVKD. The CDR3 is made up of 15 amino acids. J lost 6 bases, V lost 4 bases, and 10 bases had no gene match. For the CDR3, the DNA is TGTGCCATCAGTGGAAAACAGGGGGTAAGGGATGGCTACACCTTC. This translates into CAISGKQGVRDGYTF.

J is TRBJ1-1 and V is TRBV19; no reliable D call. Trimming took 3 bases from V and 7 from J, leaving 6 bases between them. Germline V gene data show CDR1 as LNHDA and CDR2 as SQIVND (reference sequence). The CDR3 runs to 11 residues. As DNA, the CDR3 is TGTGCCAGTAGTATGGGGAGTGAAGCTTTCTTT. Translation gives CASSMGSEAFF. The full variable domain, with the rest looked up from reference TRBV19 and TRBJ1-1, is DGGITQSPKYLFRKEGQNVTLSCEQNLNHDAMYWYRQDPGQGLRLIYYSQIVNDFQKGDIAEGYSVSREKKESFPLTVTSAQKNPTAFYLCASSMGSEAFFGQGTRLTVV.

Ten or more counts support this clonotype. The chain employs TRBV5-6 and TRBJ2-1; D gene unclear. This CDR3 has 15 amino acids. The germline gives CDR1 SGHDT, CDR2 YYEEEE. The germline V and J ends were trimmed by 4 bases and 4 bases, with 15 bases remaining between them. CDR3 in amino acids: CASSQRPGPYNEQFF. The CDR3 region has the DNA TGTGCCAGCAGCCAACGTCCCGGCCCATACAATGAGCAGTTCTTC.

This clonotype occurred a few times. The chain combines TRBV24-1 with TRBJ2-1; tentatively, D is TRBD2 (6 bases). V dropped 4 bases and J dropped 4 bases, with 16 bases sitting between them. The CDR3 runs to 16 residues. CDR1 is KGHDR, CDR2 SFDVKD, per germline. The CDR3 sequence: CATSDRLVGRYNEQFF. The DNA for the CDR3 is TGTGCCACCAGTGACAGACTAGTGGGGCGTTACAATGAGCAGTTCTTC.

This clonotype was seen a few times. This rearrangement joins TRBV7-2 to TRBJ2-1; D is perhaps TRBD1 (6 bases). Germline CDR1 SGHTA, CDR2 FQGNSA. The CDR3 has 16 amino acids. V shed 5 bases and J shed 6 bases, with 20 bases lying between them. CDR3 sequence reads: CASSQRWGRLGNEQFF. CDR3 coding DNA: TGTGCCAGCAGCCAACGGTGGGGGCGACTGGGCAATGAGCAGTTCTTC.

This chain joins TRBV5-6 and TRBJ2-4; no clear D gene. CDR1 and CDR2 (germline): SGHDT, YYEEEE. The CDR3 spans 15 residues. The V end lost 0 bases, the J end lost 7 bases, and 14 bases lay between the germline ends. The CDR3 is CASSLVGAANNIQYF. The DNA for the CDR3 is TGTGCCAGCAGCTTGGTGGGCGCAGCGAATAACATTCAGTACTTC.

This clonotype was observed a handful of times. V is TRBV4-1 and J is TRBJ2-7; the match to TRBD2 covers 7 bases. CDR3 length: 16 residues. CDR1 is MGHRA and CDR2 is YSYEKL in the germline V gene. Germline trimming cut 2 bases from V and 0 bases from J; bases unmatched to any gene: 7. The CDR3, as DNA: TGCGCCAGCAGCCAATGGGGGGGTGGGAGCTCCTACGAGCAGTACTTC. It specifies CASSQWGGGSSYEQYF.

This clonotype was seen repeatedly, ten times or more. The gene calls are TRBV5-1 and TRBJ1-1; the D is unclear. There are 14 residues in the CDR3. The V gene's germline CDR1 is SGHRS and CDR2 YFSETQ. Trimming left V 3 bases short and J 0 bases short, with 9 bases between. CDR3 bases: TGCGCCAGCAGCTCGACAAATTTGAACACTGAAGCTTTCTTT. Encoded protein: CASSSTNLNTEAFF.

The chain couples TRBV11-2 to TRBJ1-5; D may be TRBD1 (5 bases). CDR1 is SGHAT and CDR2 is FQNNGV in the germline V gene. The CDR3 is made up of 14 amino acids. Trimming removed 3 bases at V and 5 bases at J, with 11 bases between. The CDR3 spells CASSFGGVDQPQHF. CDR3 bases: TGTGCCAGCAGCTTCGGGGGTGTAGATCAGCCCCAGCATTTT.

V and J are TRBV7-2 and TRBJ2-1; D not resolved. The V end lost 6 bases, the J end lost 3 bases, and 18 bases lay between the germline ends. Germline values: CDR1 SGHTA, CDR2 FQGNSA. The CDR3 totals 16 residues. CDR3: CASRTPGSSFYNEQFF. CDR3 bases: TGTGCCAGCAGGACCCCCGGGTCCAGTTTCTACAATGAGCAGTTCTTC.

This clonotype has a handful of counts. The V call is TRBV5-5, the J call TRBJ2-4; tentatively, D is TRBD1 (5 bases). Germline-derived CDR1 and CDR2 are SGHKS and YYEKEE (reference sequence). The CDR3 spans 14 residues. Trimming left V 3 bases short and J 5 bases short, with 12 bases between. CDR3 amino acids: CASSSRGTENIQYF. Here the CDR3 DNA reads TGTGCCAGCAGCTCTAGGGGAACCGAAAACATTCAGTACTTC.

This clonotype has ten or more counts. The chain's CDR3 is CSAYRGWTDNEQFF. Written as DNA, the CDR3 is TGCAGTGCTTACCGCGGGTGGACGGACAATGAGCAGTTCTTC. This chain links TRBV20-1 with TRBJ2-1, with a weak D call TRBD2 (5 bases). This CDR3 is 14 amino acids long. Per the germline V gene, CDR1 is DFQATT and CDR2 is SNEGSKA (reference sequence). V dropped 5 bases and J dropped 5 bases, with 16 bases sitting between them.